This T cell receptor (beta chain) was captured in a study of post-analysis software for immune sequencing data. Study-level results: Controls showed lower frequencies than patients for a handful of TRBV segments, and TRBV5-6, TRBV5-1 and TRBV20-1 were among these.

The CDR3 length is 14 residues. Germline lookup yields CDR1 MGHRA and CDR2 YSYEKL. Researchers reported that TCR beta cDNA libraries carried unique molecular identifiers. TCRdb itself ran the PCR reads through MiXCR, one entry per CDR3 protein. The sample lists 750,000 to 950,000 distinct CDR3 sequences; roughly 50% were seen once. Details on this clonotype: The antigen is unknown.

The sequencing input was blood. This chain joins TRBV4-1 and TRBJ2-4; 9 bases are shared with TRBD2. The J call may be wrong; the DNA end is better matched by TRBJ2-7. This receptor was obtained from a girl aged 10 to 17 with multiple sclerosis. CDR3 nucleotide sequence: TGCGCCAGCAGCCAACCTAGCGGGGCCTACGAGCAGTACTTC. Residues: CASSQPSGAYEQYF.